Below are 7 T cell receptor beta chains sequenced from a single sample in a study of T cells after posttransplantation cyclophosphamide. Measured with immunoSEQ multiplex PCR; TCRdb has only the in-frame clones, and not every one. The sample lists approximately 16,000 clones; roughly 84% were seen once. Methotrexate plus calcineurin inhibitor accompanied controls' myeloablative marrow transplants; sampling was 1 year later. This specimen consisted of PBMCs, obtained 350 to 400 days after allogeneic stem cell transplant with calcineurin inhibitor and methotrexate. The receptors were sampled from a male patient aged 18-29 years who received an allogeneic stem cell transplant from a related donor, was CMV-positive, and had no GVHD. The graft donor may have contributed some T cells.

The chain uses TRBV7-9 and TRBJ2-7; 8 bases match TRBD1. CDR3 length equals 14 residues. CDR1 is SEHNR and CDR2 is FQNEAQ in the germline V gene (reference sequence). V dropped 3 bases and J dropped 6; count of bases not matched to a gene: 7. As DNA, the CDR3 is TGTGCCAGCAGCTTCAGGGACAGGCCCCTCGAGCAGTACTTC. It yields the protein CASSFRDRPLEQYF.

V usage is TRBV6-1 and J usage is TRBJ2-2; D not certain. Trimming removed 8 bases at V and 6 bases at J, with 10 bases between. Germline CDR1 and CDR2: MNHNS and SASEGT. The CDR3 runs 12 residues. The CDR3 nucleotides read TGTGCCAGCGAGAGAGAGTCCGGGGAGCTGTTTTTT. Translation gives CASERESGELFF.

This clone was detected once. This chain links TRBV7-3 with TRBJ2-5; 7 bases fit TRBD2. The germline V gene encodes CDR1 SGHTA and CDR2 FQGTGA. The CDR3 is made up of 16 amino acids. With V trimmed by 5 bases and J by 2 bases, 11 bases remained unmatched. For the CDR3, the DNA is TGTGCCAGCAGCCCGGGGGGAGCGGGAAGACAAGAGACCCAGTACTTC. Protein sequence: CASSPGGAGRQETQYF.

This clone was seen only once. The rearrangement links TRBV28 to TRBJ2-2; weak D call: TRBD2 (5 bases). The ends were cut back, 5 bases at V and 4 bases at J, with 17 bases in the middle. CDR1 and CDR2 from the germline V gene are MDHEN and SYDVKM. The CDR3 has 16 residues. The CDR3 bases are TGTGCCAGCAGTACACCCGACGGGGTGGGCACCGGGGAGCTGTTTTTT. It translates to CASSTPDGVGTGELFF.

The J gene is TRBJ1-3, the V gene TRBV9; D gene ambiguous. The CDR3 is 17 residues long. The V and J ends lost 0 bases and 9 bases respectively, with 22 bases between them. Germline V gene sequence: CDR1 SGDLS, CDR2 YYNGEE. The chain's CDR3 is CASSVDPTLFGLGTIYF. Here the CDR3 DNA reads TGTGCCAGCAGCGTAGATCCGACACTTTTTGGGTTAGGCACCATATATTTT.

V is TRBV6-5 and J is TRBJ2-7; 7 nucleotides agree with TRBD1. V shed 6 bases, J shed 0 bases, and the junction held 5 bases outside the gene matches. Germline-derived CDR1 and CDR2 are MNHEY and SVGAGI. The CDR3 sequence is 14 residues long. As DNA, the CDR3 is TGTGCCAGCAGGCCCGGGACAGACTCCTACGAGCAGTACTTC. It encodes CASRPGTDSYEQYF.

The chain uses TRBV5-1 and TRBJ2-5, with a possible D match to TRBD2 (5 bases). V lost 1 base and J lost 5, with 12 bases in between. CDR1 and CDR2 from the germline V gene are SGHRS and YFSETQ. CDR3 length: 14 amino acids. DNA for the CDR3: TGCGCCAGCAGCTTGAGGGCCAGGAGGGAGACCCAGTACTTC. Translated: CASSLRARRETQYF.